The clone carrying this T cell receptor (beta chain) was observed a few times. Antigen specificity is unknown. In the same sample, other DNA sequences code for this CDR3. This specimen comes from a study of T cell responses to AZD1222 COVID-19 vaccine. Study-wide results and limits: Two AZD1222 administrations were followed by greater Spike-specific TCR breadth and depth. Spike-spanning, vaccine-associated CD4 TCRs were dominant at 160-218 and 743-854.

TCRdb keeps only in-frame clones here, not all; method: immunoSEQ multiplex PCR. The sample carries approximately 110,000 clones, around 82% recorded once. The CDR3 contains 13 residues. V dropped 0 bases and J dropped 3 bases, with 6 bases sitting between them. CDR1 SGHDT and CDR2 YYEEEE come from the germline V gene. This sequence joins TRBV5-6 and TRBJ1-2; the D gene is possibly TRBD1 (6 bases). This receptor was obtained from an adult in good health. The sample was peripheral blood, taken on day 0 of AZD1222 vaccination. CDR3 loop: CASSLGQDYGYTF. DNA of the CDR3: TGTGCCAGCAGCTTGGGACAGGACTATGGCTACACCTTC.